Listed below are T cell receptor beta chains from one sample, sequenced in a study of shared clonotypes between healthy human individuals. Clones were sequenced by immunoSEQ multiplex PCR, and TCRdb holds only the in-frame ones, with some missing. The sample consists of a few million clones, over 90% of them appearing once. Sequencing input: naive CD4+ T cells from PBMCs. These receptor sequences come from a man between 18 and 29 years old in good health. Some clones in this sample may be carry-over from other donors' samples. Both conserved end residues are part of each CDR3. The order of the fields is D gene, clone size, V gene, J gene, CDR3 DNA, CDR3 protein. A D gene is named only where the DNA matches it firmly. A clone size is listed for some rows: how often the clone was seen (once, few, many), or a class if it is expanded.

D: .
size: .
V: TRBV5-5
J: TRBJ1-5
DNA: TGTGCCAGCAGCTTTACCTTGGGCGGGAATCAGCCCCAGCATTTT
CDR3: CASSFTLGGNQPQHF

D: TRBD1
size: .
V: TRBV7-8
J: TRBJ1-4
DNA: TGTGCCAGCAGCTTAGCGTCGCAGGGGGCGACTAATGAAAAACTGTTTTTT
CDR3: CASSLASQGATNEKLFF

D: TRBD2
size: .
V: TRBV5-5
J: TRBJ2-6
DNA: TGTGCCAGCAGCCCGGGCGGGAGTACTGGGGCCAACGTCCTGACTTTC
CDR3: CASSPGGSTGANVLTF

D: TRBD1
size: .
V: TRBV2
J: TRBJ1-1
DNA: TGTGCCAGCAAGGTGGCAGGGGGCTTGAACACTGAAGCTTTCTTT
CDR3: CASKVAGGLNTEAFF

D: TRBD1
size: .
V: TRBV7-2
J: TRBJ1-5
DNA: TGTGCCAGCAGCTTAGGATTAGGACAGGGTATATATCAGCCCCAGCATTTT
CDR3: CASSLGLGQGIYQPQHF

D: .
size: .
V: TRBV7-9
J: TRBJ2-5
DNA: TGTGCCAGCAGCTCCTCCAGTGTGGGAGAGACCCAGTACTTC
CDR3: CASSSSSVGETQYF

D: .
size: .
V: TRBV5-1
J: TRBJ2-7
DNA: TGCGCCAGCAGCTTGGCCCTGGACCTCCCTACGTCTCAGTACTTC
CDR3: CASSLALDLPTSQYF

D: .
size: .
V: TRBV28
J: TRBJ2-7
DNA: TGTGCCACCTCTCCTGGACTTTACTACGAGCAGTACTTC
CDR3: CATSPGLYYEQYF

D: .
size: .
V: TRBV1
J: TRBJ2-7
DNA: TGCACCAGCAGACTTGAATTTTCTTGCGGTTGCTTCTACGAGCAGTACTTC
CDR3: CTSRLEFSCGCFYEQYF

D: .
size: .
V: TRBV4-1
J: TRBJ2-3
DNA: TGCGCCAGCAGCCTTATAGTTACTAGAGGCACAGATACGCAGTATTTT
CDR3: CASSLIVTRGTDTQYF

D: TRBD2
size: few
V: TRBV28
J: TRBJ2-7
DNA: TGTGCCAGCAGTTTAGTGGGACTAGGCCGCTCCTACGAGCAGTACTTC
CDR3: CASSLVGLGRSYEQYF

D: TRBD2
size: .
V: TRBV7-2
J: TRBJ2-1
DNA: TGTGCCAGCAGCTTATGGGCTAGCGGGAGCCACAATGAGCAGTTCTTC
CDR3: CASSLWASGSHNEQFF

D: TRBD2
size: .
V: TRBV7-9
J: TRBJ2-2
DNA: TGTGCCAGCAGCGCAGGTCAGGGAGGGGACACCGGGGAGCTGTTTTTT
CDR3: CASSAGQGGDTGELFF

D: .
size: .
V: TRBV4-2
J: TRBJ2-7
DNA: TGTGCCAGCAGCCAAGATTATGGGACAATATACGAGCAGTACTTC
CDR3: CASSQDYGTIYEQYF

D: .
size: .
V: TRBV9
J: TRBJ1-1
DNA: TGTGCCAGCAGCGTAGTGGGACGGGGGAACACTGAAGCTTTCTTT
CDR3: CASSVVGRGNTEAFF

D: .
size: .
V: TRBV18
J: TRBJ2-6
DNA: TGTGCCAGCTCACCACCGGCGGGACAACCTCTCGGGGCCAACGTCCTGACTTTC
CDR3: CASSPPAGQPLGANVLTF

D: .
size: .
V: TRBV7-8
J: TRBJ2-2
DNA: TGTGCCAGCAGCCCCCAGGGGCTAGCTAACACCGGGGAGCTGTTTTTT
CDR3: CASSPQGLANTGELFF

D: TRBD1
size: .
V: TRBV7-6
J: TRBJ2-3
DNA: TGTGCCAGCAGCTTAGAGCCGGGACAGGGGGCAAATACGCAGTATTTT
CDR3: CASSLEPGQGANTQYF

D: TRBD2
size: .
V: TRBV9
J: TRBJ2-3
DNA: TGTGCCAGCAGCGCGACTATCCCGACTAGCGGGAGGGCTGGGACGCAGTATTTT
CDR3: CASSATIPTSGRAGTQYF

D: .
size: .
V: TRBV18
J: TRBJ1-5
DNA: TGTGCCAGCTCACCACCTAATGCAGGGCTGGGTAATCAGCCCCAGCATTTT
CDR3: CASSPPNAGLGNQPQHF

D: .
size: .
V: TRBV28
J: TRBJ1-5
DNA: TGTGCCAGCAGCCCGACCCCACAGGGAAGCCAGCCCCAGCATTTT
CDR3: CASSPTPQGSQPQHF

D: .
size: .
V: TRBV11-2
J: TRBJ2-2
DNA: TGTGCCAGCAGCTTAGTCGGGAGTGGAACCGGGGAGCTGTTTTTT
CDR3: CASSLVGSGTGELFF

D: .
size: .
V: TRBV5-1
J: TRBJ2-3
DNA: TGCGCCAGCAGCTTGGGGCAAACAGATACGCAGTATTTT
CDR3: CASSLGQTDTQYF

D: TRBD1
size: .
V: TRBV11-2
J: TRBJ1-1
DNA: TGTGCCAGCAGCCCGCAGGGGGCGGGAGTCACTGAAGCTTTCTTT
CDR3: CASSPQGAGVTEAFF

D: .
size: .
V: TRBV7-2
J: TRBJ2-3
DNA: TGTGCCAGCAGCTTAGGCCGGGGATCAGATACGCAGTATTTT
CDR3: CASSLGRGSDTQYF

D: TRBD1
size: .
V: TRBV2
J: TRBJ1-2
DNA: TGTGCCAGCAGTCCCACAGGGGCCGCTAACTATGGCTACACCTTC
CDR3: CASSPTGAANYGYTF

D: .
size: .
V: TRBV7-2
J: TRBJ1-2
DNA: TGTGCCAGCAGCTCAACCCGGGCAGCCGGTGGCTACACCTTC
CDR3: CASSSTRAAGGYTF

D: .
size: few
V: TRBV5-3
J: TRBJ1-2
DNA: TGTGCCAGAAGCTTGTCTAACTATGGCTACACCTTC
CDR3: CARSLSNYGYTF

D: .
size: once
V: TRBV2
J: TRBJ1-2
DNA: TGTGCCGCAGAACCAGAGGGGGGCGTTGGCTACACCTTC
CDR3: CAAEPEGGVGYTF

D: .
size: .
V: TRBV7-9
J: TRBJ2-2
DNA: TGTGCCAGCAGGAGAGCGGGCGGGAACACCGGGGAGCTGTTTTTT
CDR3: CASRRAGGNTGELFF

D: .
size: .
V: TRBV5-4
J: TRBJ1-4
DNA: TGTGCCAGCAGCTTCTCTGGGAATGAAAAACTGTTTTTT
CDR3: CASSFSGNEKLFF

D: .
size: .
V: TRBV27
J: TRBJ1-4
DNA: TGTGCCAGCAGTCCCCCGGGTACCACTAATGAAAAACTGTTTTTT
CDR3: CASSPPGTTNEKLFF

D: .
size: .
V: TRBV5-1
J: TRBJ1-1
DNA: TGCGCCAGCAGCTTGTTACTGGGGAACACTGAAGCTTTCTTT
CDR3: CASSLLLGNTEAFF

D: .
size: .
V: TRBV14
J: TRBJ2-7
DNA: TGTGCCAGCAGCCAAGTTTCGGGGCTCGCGCCATACGAGCAGTACTTC
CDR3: CASSQVSGLAPYEQYF

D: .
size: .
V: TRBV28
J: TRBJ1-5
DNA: TGTGCCAGCAGTTTTGATGAGGAGGGGTATAGCAATCAGCCCCAGCATTTT
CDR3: CASSFDEEGYSNQPQHF

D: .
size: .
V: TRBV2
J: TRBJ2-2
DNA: TGTGCCAGCAGTGAAATGAGACAGGAGAACACCGGGGAGCTGTTTTTT
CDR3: CASSEMRQENTGELFF

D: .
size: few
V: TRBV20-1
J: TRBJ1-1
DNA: TGCAGTGCTAGAGATTCAGTTGAAGCTTTCTTT
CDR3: CSARDSVEAFF